Shown below are 30 T cell receptor beta chains from a single sample sequenced in a study of sequential checkpoint blockade in melanoma. The protocol was immunoSEQ multiplex PCR, while the TCRdb copy is restricted to in-frame clones and leaves out a portion. The sample lists about 12,000 clones; more than 65% were seen once. Regarding treatment: randomized to nivolumab then ipilimumab (arm A) or the reverse (arm B). The sample was CD8+ T cells sorted from blood (inferred from file names), taken from a patient given nivolumab and ipilimumab in sequence. All receptors come from a human donor with melanoma.

The chain joins TRBV11-1 to TRBJ1-1; D is possibly TRBD1 (5 bases). Germline assignment: CDR1 SGHAT and CDR2 FQDESV (reference sequence). This CDR3 is 12 amino acids long. The V end was cut by 0 bases, the J end by 8 bases, with 7 bases between. The CDR3 nucleotides read TGTGCCAGCAGCTTAGCGACAGTCGAAGCTTTCTTT. Translation: CASSLATVEAFF.

This clone rates as large. This chain joins TRBV6-6 and TRBJ1-5, with D hard to call. Germline V gene lookup returns CDR1 MNHNY and CDR2 SVGAGI (reference sequence). The V end lost 4 bases, the J end lost 11 bases, and 18 bases lay between the germline ends. CDR3 length: 14 amino acids. CDR3 residues: CASSSPTLVRSQHF. The CDR3 DNA reads TGTGCCAGCAGTTCGCCTACTCTGGTCAGGTCCCAGCATTTT.

The chain links TRBV9 to TRBJ2-3; 7 positions agree with TRBD2. Germline V gene sequence: CDR1 SGDLS, CDR2 YYNGEE. The CDR3 consists of 14 residues. Losses at the gene ends were 4 bases for V and 1 base for J; bases not matched to a gene: 3. In nucleotides, the CDR3 is TGTGCCAGCAGCCTCCGGGGGGGCACAGATACGCAGTATTTT. This codes for CASSLRGGTDTQYF.

This clone has just a few counts. V gene TRBV13 combines with J gene TRBJ2-1, with 13 bases identical to TRBD2. V shed 0 bases, J shed 7 bases, and the junction held 6 bases outside the gene matches. The germline V gene has CDR1 PRHDT and CDR2 FYEKMQ (reference sequence). The CDR3 has 17 residues. DNA of the CDR3: TGTGCCAGCAGCTTAGGCGGACTAGCGGGAGCTGGGAATGAGCAGTTCTTC. Its translation is CASSLGGLAGAGNEQFF.

V and J are TRBV10-3 and TRBJ1-5, with D possibly matching TRBD1 (5 bases). CDR1 is ENHRY, CDR2 SYGVKD, per germline. V lost 0 bases, J lost 9 bases, and 12 bases lay in between. The CDR3 length is 14 residues. CDR3 sequence reads: CAISESGPGRPQHF. The CDR3 region has the DNA TGTGCCATCAGTGAGTCGGGGCCCGGGAGGCCCCAGCATTTT.

The chain carries TRBV6-1 and TRBJ1-1; no definite D call. The V gene's germline CDR1 is MNHNS and CDR2 SASEGT. V was clipped by 4 bases and J by 7 bases, with 16 bases between them. This CDR3 is built from 14 residues. CDR3 sequence reads: CASSGGVEFNEAFF. CDR3 sequence (DNA): TGTGCCAGCAGTGGGGGAGTTGAGTTTAATGAAGCTTTCTTT.

This sequence joins TRBV29-1 and TRBJ2-1; 11 nucleotides align to TRBD2. Trimming cost V 2 bases and J 7 bases; bases outside gene matches: 7. The CDR3 is 15 amino acids. CDR1 SQVTM and CDR2 ANQGSEA come from the germline V gene. The CDR3 here is CSVEWRSGRGNEQFF. CDR3 DNA: TGCAGCGTTGAATGGCGTAGCGGGAGGGGGAATGAGCAGTTCTTC.

In its sample, this clone ranks as medium-sized. The J gene is TRBJ1-1, the V gene TRBV19; TRBD1 matches at 7 bases. The J segment lost 6 bases and the V segment lost 5 bases, leaving 3 bases of the junction unmatched. CDR1 and CDR2 (germline): LNHDA, SQIVND (reference sequence). This CDR3 comprises 12 residues. The CDR3 nucleotides read TGTGCCAGTAGTGTAGGGGGCGCTGAAGCTTTCTTT. This gives the protein CASSVGGAEAFF.

In this sample, this clone turned up a few times. This chain uses TRBV5-4 with TRBJ1-1; the match to TRBD1 covers 8 bases. CDR1 is SGHNT, CDR2 YYREEE, per germline (reference sequence). The CDR3 is 12 residues long. With V trimmed by 2 bases and J by 11 bases, 5 bases remained unmatched. The CDR3 spells CASSFGRTGAFF. The CDR3 DNA reads TGTGCCAGCAGCTTCGGGCGGACAGGGGCTTTCTTT. The full variable domain, its missing parts supplied by reference TRBV5-4 and TRBJ1-1, is ETGVTQSPTHLIKTRGQQVTLRCSSQSGHNTVSWYQQALGQGPQFIFQYYREEENGRGNFPPRFSGLQFPNYSSELNVNALELDDSALYLCASSFGRTGAFFGQGTRLTVV.

The chain has TRBV27 and TRBJ1-1; weak D call: TRBD1 (5 bases). Trimming removed 5 bases at V and 8 bases at J, with 21 bases between. CDR1 is MNHEY, CDR2 SMNVEV, per germline (reference sequence). The length of the CDR3 is 15 residues. CDR3 coding DNA: TGTGCCAGCAGTCCGAGACTTGGGGGTGCGGGAGAAGCTTTCTTT. Protein: CASSPRLGGAGEAFF.

This clone showed up just once. The chain couples TRBV11-2 to TRBJ1-2, with 7 bases identical to TRBD1. Germline loops: CDR1 SGHAT, CDR2 FQNNGV. This CDR3 comprises 15 residues. Germline trimming cut 5 bases from V and 5 bases from J; bases unmatched to any gene: 11. The CDR3 region is CASSTTQGIGYGYTF. CDR3 sequence (DNA): TGTGCCAGCAGCACAACACAGGGGATAGGGTATGGCTACACCTTC.

This clone was recorded once. Other DNA sequences in the same sample also yield this CDR3. This chain's CDR3 is CASSPRTGTGELFF. The CDR3 nucleotides are TGTGCCAGCAGCCCCCGTACCGGGACCGGGGAGCTGTTTTTT. The chain recombines TRBV7-2 with TRBJ2-2; no firm D call. Germline lookup yields CDR1 SGHTA and CDR2 FQGNSA. V dropped 5 bases and J dropped 5 bases, with 12 bases sitting between them. This CDR3 contains 14 residues. The full variable domain, with the rest looked up from reference TRBV7-2 and TRBJ2-2, is GAGVSQSPSNKVTEKGKDVELRCDPISGHTALYWYRQSLGQGLEFLIYFQGNSAPDKSGLPSDRFSAERTGGSVSTLTIQRTQQEDSAVYLCASSPRTGTGELFFGEGSRLTVL.

The sample holds a few counts of this clone. A single base separates this from a much larger clone, so it may be a read error. The chain carries TRBV7-9 and TRBJ2-5, with a tentative D call TRBD2 (6 bases). Trimming pared 5 bases from V and 11 bases from J, leaving 18 bases between. The CDR3 consists of 13 residues. Germline V gene sequence: CDR1 SEHNR, CDR2 FQNEAQ (reference sequence). The CDR3 nucleotides read TGTGCCAGCAGCGCTGGCAGGTTACGGGAGCAGTACTTC. As protein: CASSAGRLREQYF.

The genes are TRBV21-1 and TRBJ2-1; the table gives TRBD2 as D, unverified against the DNA. TRBV21-1 is a known pseudogene. CDR3 length equals 12 residues. This CDR3 is CASSKVDGEEFF. The CDR3 bases are TGTGCCAGCAGCAAAGTGGACGGGGAAGAGTTCTTC.

This chain links TRBV4-1 with TRBJ2-3, with D maybe TRBD1 (5 bases). The CDR3 extends over 14 amino acids. The germline CDR1 and CDR2 sequences are MGHRA and YSYEKL. V dropped 4 bases and J dropped 2 bases, with 10 bases sitting between them. The CDR3 loop is CASSPAGITDTQYF. CDR3 bases: TGCGCCAGCAGCCCGGCAGGGATCACAGATACGCAGTATTTT.

The J gene is TRBJ2-7, the V gene TRBV11-2; D is unresolved. With 7 bases removed from V and 0 bases from J, the gap between germline ends came to 10 bases. The CDR3 spans 13 residues. Germline lookup yields CDR1 SGHAT and CDR2 FQNNGV. The CDR3 region is CASKDTSSYEQYF. CDR3 bases: TGTGCCAGCAAAGACACAAGCTCCTACGAGCAGTACTTC.

V usage is TRBV2 and J usage is TRBJ2-7; the D gene is possibly TRBD1 (5 bases). Germline V gene lookup returns CDR1 SNHLY and CDR2 FYNNEI. V lost 3 bases, J lost 2 bases, and 14 bases lay in between. The CDR3 loop spans 15 amino acids. DNA of the CDR3: TGTGCCAGCAGTGACAGGGCAACCCCAGCCTACGAGCAGTACTTC. Translated: CASSDRATPAYEQYF.

This clone was recorded once. V gene TRBV5-1 combines with J gene TRBJ1-5, with 8 bases lining up with TRBD1. Germline CDR1 SGHRS, CDR2 YFSETQ. CDR3 length equals 15 residues. The junction had 3 bases not matched to a gene; V was cut back by 0 bases and J by 4 bases. The CDR3 is CASSLEGQENQPQHF. Here the CDR3 DNA reads TGCGCCAGCAGCTTGGAGGGACAGGAAAATCAGCCCCAGCATTTT.

The chain is built from TRBV11-2 and TRBJ2-3; 9 bases line up with TRBD2. Germline loops: CDR1 SGHAT, CDR2 FQNNGV. This CDR3 spans 15 amino acids. The V gene end was trimmed by 4 bases and the J gene end by 3 bases; junction bases not matched to a gene: 5. CDR3 protein: CASSSLAGKTDTQYF. CDR3 in DNA: TGTGCCAGCAGCTCGCTAGCGGGAAAGACAGATACGCAGTATTTT.

The genes are TRBV6-5 and TRBJ2-5; the D is unclear. Per germline, CDR1 MNHEY and CDR2 SVGAGI. This CDR3 spans 13 amino acids. The germline V and J ends were trimmed by 6 bases and 3 bases, with 11 bases remaining between them. CDR3 in amino acids: CASRPGGEETQYF. In DNA form, the CDR3 reads TGTGCCAGCAGACCTGGCGGTGAAGAGACCCAGTACTTC.

The chain uses TRBV28 and TRBJ2-1; 11 nucleotides agree with TRBD2. Germline trimming cut 4 bases from V and 7 bases from J; bases unmatched to any gene: 12. This CDR3 has 17 residues. Germline V CDR1 and CDR2: MDHEN, SYDVKM. The CDR3 nucleotides read TGTGCCAGCAGTTCCGGACCCACTAGCGGGAGCGGTAATGAGCAGTTCTTC. This codes for CASSSGPTSGSGNEQFF.

The chain employs TRBV7-9 and TRBJ1-3; D is perhaps TRBD1 (6 bases). The V gene lost 5 bases and the J gene lost 3 bases, with 11 bases spanning the gap. The CDR3 is 14 amino acids. From germline, CDR1 is SEHNR and CDR2 FQNEAQ (reference sequence). The CDR3 loop is CASSEGVGGNTIYF. DNA for the CDR3: TGTGCCAGCAGCGAGGGGGTTGGTGGAAACACCATATATTTT.

To note about this clone: The sample carries other DNA sequences with the same CDR3. This rearrangement joins TRBV7-9 to TRBJ2-3; 7 nucleotides agree with TRBD1. V trimming: 5 bases; J trimming: 0 bases; junction bases outside the gene matches: 5. CDR1 is SEHNR, CDR2 FQNEAQ, per germline (reference sequence). The CDR3 extends over 15 amino acids. The CDR3 loop is CASSPTGISTDTQYF. For the CDR3, the DNA is TGTGCCAGCAGCCCGACAGGGATTAGCACAGATACGCAGTATTTT.

The chain combines TRBV6-5 with TRBJ2-5, with a weak D call TRBD2 (5 bases). The V gene lost 0 bases and the J gene lost 5 bases, with 16 bases spanning the gap. The length of the CDR3 is 16 residues. The germline gives CDR1 MNHEY, CDR2 SVGAGI. The CDR3 here is CASSYSTGSGSETQYF. The CDR3 coding sequence is TGTGCCAGCAGTTACTCGACGGGGAGTGGGAGTGAGACCCAGTACTTC.

The V and J genes are TRBV11-2 and TRBJ2-7, with TRBD2 as a possible D gene (5 bases). CDR3 size: 14 residues. Trimming shortened V by 2 bases and J by 7 bases, and 15 bases separated the two germline ends. Germline CDR1 and CDR2: SGHAT and FQNNGV. CDR3 nucleotides: TGTGCCAGCAGCTTAAGCGGTGTCCCGGGAGAGCAGTACTTC. Protein product: CASSLSGVPGEQYF.

The chain has TRBV29-1 and TRBJ1-2; the D gene is possibly TRBD1 (5 bases). CDR3 size: 13 residues. Germline assignment: CDR1 SQVTM and CDR2 ANQGSEA. Trimming shortened V by 5 bases and J by 7 bases, and 17 bases separated the two germline ends. The CDR3 DNA is TGCAGCGTTCCAAGACAGTTCCGCGGTGGCTACACCTTC. Its protein is CSVPRQFRGGYTF.

The chain is built from TRBV27 and TRBJ2-3; 10 bases fit TRBD2. Germline lookup yields CDR1 MNHEY and CDR2 SMNVEV (reference sequence). The CDR3 runs 15 residues. The V gene end was trimmed by 5 bases and the J gene end by 2 bases; junction bases not matched to a gene: 4. CDR3: CASSRTSGYTDTQYF. CDR3 sequence (DNA): TGTGCCAGCAGTCGGACTAGCGGTTACACAGATACGCAGTATTTT.

V and J are TRBV14 and TRBJ1-2; TRBD1 agrees at 7 bases. The CDR3 covers 15 residues. Germline values: CDR1 SGHDN, CDR2 FVKESK. V was pared by 0 bases and J by 6 bases, with 7 bases of the junction left unmatched. The CDR3 loop is CASSQDQTGWDGYTF. CDR3 bases: TGTGCCAGCAGCCAAGATCAGACAGGGTGGGATGGCTACACCTTC.

The rearrangement links TRBV5-6 to TRBJ2-5; 8 nucleotides match TRBD2. The ends lost 0 bases at V and 4 bases at J; junction bases unmatched: 5. CDR3 length: 15 residues. Germline-derived CDR1 and CDR2 are SGHDT and YYEEEE. The DNA for the CDR3 is TGTGCCAGCAGCTTGGCCGGCGGGAGGCCAGAGACCCAGTACTTC. This codes for CASSLAGGRPETQYF.

The chain has TRBV5-4 and TRBJ1-2; tentatively, D is TRBD1 (6 bases). Per germline, CDR1 SGHNT and CDR2 YYREEE (reference sequence). The CDR3 runs to 17 residues. Trimming stripped 4 bases from V and 2 bases from J, with 21 bases between. The CDR3 nucleotides are TGTGCCAGCAGCCTGGAGGAGTGGGCAGGGGAGAACTATGGCTACACCTTC. Translation: CASSLEEWAGENYGYTF.